This is a list of T cell receptor beta chains from one sample in a study of blood T cell repertoires in COVID-19. The data were produced by immunoSEQ multiplex PCR, yet TCRdb's version contains in-frame clones alone and is incomplete. The repertoire consists of a few hundred thousand clones, with more than 75% occurring once and the leading ten covering under 2.5%. Sequencing used peripheral blood. Every receptor here comes from a middle-aged man with active or convalescent COVID-19. Each CDR3 is given with its conserved first and last residue. The order of the fields is V gene, J gene, clone size, D gene, CDR3 protein, CDR3 DNA. The D gene is left open where the match is weak. Size is stated for part of the rows, as once, few or many counts, or as a class when the clone is expanded.

TRBV4-1	TRBJ2-5	-	TRBD2	CASSPHSKLAGDGETQYF	TGCGCCAGCAGCCCCCACAGCAAACTAGCGGGAGATGGAGAGACCCAGTACTTC
TRBV7-2	TRBJ1-2	-	-	CASSLVSAGLGGYTF	TGTGCCAGCAGCTTAGTATCGGCCGGGTTGGGTGGCTACACCTTC
TRBV2	TRBJ2-7	-	TRBD2	CASSQGGTSGSRVYEQYF	TGTGCCAGCAGCCAAGGGGGGACTAGCGGGAGTAGGGTGTACGAGCAGTACTTC
TRBV6-5	TRBJ1-5	few	TRBD1	CASRAGGDQPQHF	TGTGCCAGCAGGGCAGGGGGCGACCAGCCCCAGCATTTT
TRBV18	TRBJ1-2	once	TRBD1	CASSQGQLGGYTF	TGTGCCAGCTCACAGGGACAGCTAGGAGGCTACACCTTC
TRBV5-4	TRBJ2-2	many	TRBD1	CASSSYTGGIGELFF	TGTGCCAGCAGCTCCTATACAGGGGGCATCGGGGAGCTGTTTTTT
TRBV19	TRBJ1-1	-	TRBD1	CASSTLDRGDRTEAFF	TGTGCCAGTAGTACCCTCGACAGGGGGGATCGCACTGAAGCTTTCTTT
TRBV7-9	TRBJ1-2	-	TRBD1	CASSFPGTGTYGYTF	TGTGCCAGCAGCTTCCCCGGGACAGGAACCTATGGCTACACCTTC
TRBV5-6	TRBJ1-4	-	TRBD1	CASRRNRGMSEKLFF	TGTGCCAGCAGGCGCAACAGGGGGATGTCGGAAAAACTGTTTTTT
TRBV2	TRBJ1-6	-	-	CASSETGFYNSPLHF	TGTGCCAGCAGTGAAACGGGTTTCTATAATTCACCCCTCCACTTT
TRBV30	TRBJ2-7	-	-	CAWSGGTFTYEQYF	TGTGCCTGGAGTGGAGGGACATTTACCTACGAGCAGTACTTC
TRBV9	TRBJ2-1	-	TRBD1	CASSDGQGAGNEQFF	TGTGCCAGCAGCGACGGACAGGGGGCTGGCAATGAGCAGTTCTTC
TRBV5-8	TRBJ1-4	-	TRBD1	CASSFRTGHEKLFF	TGTGCCAGCAGCTTTCGGACAGGGCATGAAAAACTGTTTTTT
TRBV24-1	TRBJ1-3	-	TRBD1	CATSDPGTGDSGNTIYF	TGTGCCACCAGTGACCCCGGGACAGGGGACTCTGGAAACACCATATATTTT
TRBV12-3/TRBV12-4	TRBJ1-2	once	-	CASSPEGFYGYTF	TGTGCCAGCTCCCCGGAGGGGTTCTATGGCTACACCTTC
TRBV7-8	TRBJ2-3	-	TRBD2	CASSFLAGSSTDTQYF	TGTGCCAGCAGCTTCCTAGCGGGATCTAGCACAGATACGCAGTATTTT
TRBV5-1	TRBJ2-2	-	TRBD2	CASSFFPTSGGTSNTGELFF	TGCGCCAGCAGCTTTTTCCCGACTAGCGGGGGGACCTCGAACACCGGGGAGCTGTTTTTT
TRBV6-1	TRBJ1-5	-	TRBD1	CASSEGGTGGQPQHF	TGTGCCAGCAGTGAAGGGGGGACAGGGGGTCAGCCCCAGCATTTT
TRBV27	TRBJ1-3	-	-	CASSPHSGNTIYF	TGTGCCAGCAGTCCCCACTCTGGAAACACCATATATTTT
TRBV7-6	TRBJ1-6	-	-	CASSLEQNSPLHF	TGTGCCAGCAGCTTAGAGCAAAATTCACCCCTCCACTTT
TRBV28	TRBJ2-7	-	-	CASSYGQNEQYF	TGTGCCAGCAGCTATGGGCAGAACGAGCAGTACTTC
TRBV9	TRBJ1-2	once	TRBD1	CASTAGQGANYGYTF	TGTGCCAGCACCGCAGGACAGGGAGCTAACTATGGCTACACCTTC
TRBV2	TRBJ2-5	-	TRBD2	CASSRELAGGQETQYF	TGTGCCAGCAGTCGAGAATTAGCGGGAGGCCAAGAGACCCAGTACTTC
TRBV19	TRBJ1-1	-	-	CASSFGGGNTEAFF	TGTGCCAGTAGTTTCGGCGGAGGGAACACTGAAGCTTTCTTT
TRBV29-1	TRBJ2-7	-	TRBD1	CSVERDSSYEQYF	TGCAGCGTTGAAAGGGACAGCTCCTACGAGCAGTACTTC
TRBV10-3	TRBJ2-7	-	-	CAIRTMQGYEQYF	TGTGCCATCAGGACCATGCAGGGTTACGAGCAGTACTTC
TRBV4-1	TRBJ1-1	-	-	CASSQDTGRKMAFF	TGCGCCAGCAGCCAAGATACAGGTCGGAAGATGGCTTTCTTT
TRBV18	TRBJ2-1	-	TRBD1	CASSPGQEEVNEQFF	TGTGCCAGCTCACCAGGACAGGAAGAGGTCAATGAGCAGTTCTTC
TRBV7-8	TRBJ2-2	-	TRBD2	CASSLVLSGTPTGELFF	TGTGCCAGCAGCTTAGTTCTTAGCGGGACACCGACCGGGGAGCTGTTTTTT
TRBV5-4	TRBJ2-7	many	TRBD1	CASSLPTGGEQYF	TGTGCCAGCAGCCTACCGACAGGGGGCGAGCAGTACTTC
TRBV28	TRBJ2-1	-	TRBD2	CASSLAGGPGNEQFF	TGTGCCAGCAGTTTAGCGGGAGGGCCTGGCAATGAGCAGTTCTTC
TRBV2	TRBJ2-5	-	-	CASRTASWETQYF	TGTGCCAGCCGGACAGCCTCCTGGGAGACCCAGTACTTC
TRBV7-6	TRBJ1-4	-	-	CASSLEGRLNEKLFF	TGTGCCAGCAGCCTGGAGGGACGGCTGAATGAAAAACTGTTTTTT
TRBV19	TRBJ2-3	-	-	CASLDSKSGDTQYF	TGTGCCAGCTTGGACTCAAAGTCGGGAGATACGCAGTATTTT
TRBV4-1	TRBJ1-2	-	TRBD1	CASSQGDRGATNYGYTF	TGCGCCAGCAGCCAAGGGGACAGGGGCGCCACTAACTATGGCTACACCTTC
TRBV27	TRBJ2-1	-	TRBD2	CASRRPGLASNEQFF	TGTGCCAGCAGACGACCGGGACTAGCGAGCAATGAGCAGTTCTTC
TRBV6-5	TRBJ2-5	-	TRBD1	CASSPTGGGETQYF	TGTGCCAGCAGCCCGACAGGGGGCGGAGAGACCCAGTACTTC
TRBV27	TRBJ2-5	-	TRBD2	CASTPGRGAIETQYF	TGTGCCAGCACGCCTGGGCGGGGGGCCATAGAGACCCAGTACTTC
TRBV6-2/TRBV6-3	TRBJ2-5	-	-	CAGSSLYRDFDRETQYF	TGTGCCGGCAGTTCCCTATACCGGGACTTTGATCGGGAGACCCAGTACTTC
TRBV27	TRBJ2-7	-	-	CASSLSLGLGDEQYF	TGTGCCAGCAGTTTATCCCTCGGACTCGGGGACGAGCAGTACTTC
TRBV28	TRBJ1-1	-	TRBD1	CASSRTGSLNTEAFF	TGTGCCAGCAGTAGGACAGGGAGTTTGAACACTGAAGCTTTCTTT
TRBV28	TRBJ1-4	-	-	CAIQPGVLSGEKLFF	TGTGCCATTCAACCGGGCGTCCTCTCGGGAGAAAAACTGTTTTTT
TRBV7-3	TRBJ2-1	-	TRBD2	CASSSQPLGLAGEPEQFF	TGTGCCAGCAGCTCCCAGCCCTTGGGGCTAGCGGGAGAGCCTGAGCAGTTCTTC